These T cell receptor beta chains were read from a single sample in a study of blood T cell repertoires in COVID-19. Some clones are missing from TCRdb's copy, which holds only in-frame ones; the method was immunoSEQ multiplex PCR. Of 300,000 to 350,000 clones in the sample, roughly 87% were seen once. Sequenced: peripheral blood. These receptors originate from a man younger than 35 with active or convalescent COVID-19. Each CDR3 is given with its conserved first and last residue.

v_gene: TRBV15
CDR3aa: CATSSTGMQETQYF

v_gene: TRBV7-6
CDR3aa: CASSRGLAGGLPNEQFF

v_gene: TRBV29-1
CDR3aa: CSAKILNYNEQFF

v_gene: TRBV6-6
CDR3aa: CASIPNAGPSNQPQHF

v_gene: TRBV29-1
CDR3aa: CSVLEGGGGNEKLFF

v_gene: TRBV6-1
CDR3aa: CASSEAGAGGAGYTF

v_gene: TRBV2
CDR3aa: CASSATHDRGSDTQYF

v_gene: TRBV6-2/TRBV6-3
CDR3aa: CASRYTGVGTEAFF

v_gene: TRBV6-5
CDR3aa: CASSNQGLSYEQYF

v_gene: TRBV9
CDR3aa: CASSARTGDFSTEAFF

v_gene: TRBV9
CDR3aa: CASSVSMSNEKLFF

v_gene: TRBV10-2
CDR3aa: CASRETGQLGQNGYTF

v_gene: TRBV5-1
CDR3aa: CASRGAGGQDIQYF

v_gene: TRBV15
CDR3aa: CATSREPGRRAEKLFF

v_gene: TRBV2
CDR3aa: CASKPMGRGMNTEAFF

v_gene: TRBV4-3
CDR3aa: CASSDGLAGDPTYEQYF

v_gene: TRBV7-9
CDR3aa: CASSSDNYQPQHF

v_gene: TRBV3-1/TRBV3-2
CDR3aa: CASSQVRRDRGYSYNEQFF

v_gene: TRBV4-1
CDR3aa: CASSPSGIPEAFF

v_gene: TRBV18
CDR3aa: CASSVQGNEAFF

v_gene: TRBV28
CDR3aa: CASSLWQGRNEQFF

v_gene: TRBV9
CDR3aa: CASSVVSGGGYGYTF

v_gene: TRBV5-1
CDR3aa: CASSFSATNEKLFF

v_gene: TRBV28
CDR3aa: CASSDTRLAGLNEQYF

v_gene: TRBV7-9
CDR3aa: CASSRGNRNEQYF

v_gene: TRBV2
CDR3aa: CAPKEAMNTEAFF

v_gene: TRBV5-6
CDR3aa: CASSPGLAGGPPTDTQYF

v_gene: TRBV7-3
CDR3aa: CASSSTPSSRGGQYF

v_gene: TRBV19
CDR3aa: CASSGTGGGEQYF

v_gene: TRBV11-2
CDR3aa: CASSPSGVSLGELFF

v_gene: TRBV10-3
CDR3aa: CAIRDPDRSREYF

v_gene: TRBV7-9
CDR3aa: CASSLADRAYEQYF

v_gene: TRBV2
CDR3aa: CASSEIGGRELFF

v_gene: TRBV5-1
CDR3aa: CASKTKSEKLFF

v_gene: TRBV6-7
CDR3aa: CASSRWRGHGGKTQYF

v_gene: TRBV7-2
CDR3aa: CASSLTPGTYSYNEQFF

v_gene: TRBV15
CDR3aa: CATSRDRGRVNTEAFF

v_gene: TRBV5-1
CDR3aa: CASSIDRGRYGYTF